This T cell receptor beta chain was obtained from a study of cytomegalovirus exposure and HLA in healthy donors (dated by TCRdb to 2017 to 2019). About the investigation overall: According to a later analysis, one platform produced both the 110 or so validation repertoires and the approximately 600 repertoires of the first cohort. In addition to the first cohort of around 670 subjects, a separate validation cohort of about 120 different subjects was used. High-throughput TCR immunosequencing, statistical association of individual TCRs with disease status, and machine learning were combined to predict cytomegalovirus infection status. The study aimed to test whether signatures of past pathogen exposure could be identified by cataloging public T cell receptors. Here is what the overall study found, with its caveats: Across donors, most TCR sequences were observed very rarely, whereas some public TCRs were present in many individuals. In the study, some 180 TCR beta chains were listed as associated with cytomegalovirus. The validation cohort had no HLA typing available for a later analysis, so co-occurrence within that cohort was assessed over all 120 or so repertoires. In both the original and validation cohorts, the classifier was reported to diagnose cytomegalovirus status with high specificity and sensitivity. In a later analysis, TCRs clustered in the first cohort were found to also tend to co-occur in the 120 or so validation repertoires, with roughly 93% of cluster scores above 0. In vitro tests confirmed that a few of the cytomegalovirus-associated TCR beta chains recognize cytomegalovirus antigens. The authors suggested that the approach could potentially be extended to other disease states and immunological phenotypes.

Separate from the roughly 660-subject first cohort, the validation cohort of 95 to 150 subjects was the group to which the donors belonged. Receptors were amplified or captured by the immunoSEQ multiplex PCR assay. As for how the authors treated the data: To diagnose cytomegalovirus status from the catalog of TCR beta chain sequences, a statistical classification framework was built. Imported from immuneACCESS, the table was reduced by TCRdb to in-frame sequences with V and J called. These copies leave out some clones; in studies compared against another copy, an unresolved V gene accounts for under half, and the cause of the remainder is not known. From that table come the V and J calls and clone size; the DNA was used to work out D and trimming. This sample is represented by 250,000 to 350,000 clones; roughly 86% of them were singletons. The top ten clonotypes cover around 1% of the sample. As for this clone: Its antigen is not yet known. No much larger clonotype is one base removed from it; base qualities were not supplied.

Trimming removed 5 bases from V and 7 bases from J; the gene matches leave 14 bases unexplained. Sequences MNHEY (CDR1) and SMNVEV (CDR2) are obtained from the germline V gene (reference sequence). The CDR3 contains 16 residues, cysteine and phenylalanine counted. Kept here is only the CDR3 DNA, which spans 48 bases and is read in frame from base 1. The V and J segments used are TRBV27 and TRBJ2-1; the junction holds 7 bases that match TRBD2. The sample was PBMCs. The sequence was collected from a man aged 25-45 years in good health and CMV-seronegative. This receptor has the CDR3 CASSPLGGGLGNEQFF. The nucleotide sequence is TGTGCCAGCAGTCCCCTTGGGGGAGGGTTAGGAAATGAGCAGTTCTTC.